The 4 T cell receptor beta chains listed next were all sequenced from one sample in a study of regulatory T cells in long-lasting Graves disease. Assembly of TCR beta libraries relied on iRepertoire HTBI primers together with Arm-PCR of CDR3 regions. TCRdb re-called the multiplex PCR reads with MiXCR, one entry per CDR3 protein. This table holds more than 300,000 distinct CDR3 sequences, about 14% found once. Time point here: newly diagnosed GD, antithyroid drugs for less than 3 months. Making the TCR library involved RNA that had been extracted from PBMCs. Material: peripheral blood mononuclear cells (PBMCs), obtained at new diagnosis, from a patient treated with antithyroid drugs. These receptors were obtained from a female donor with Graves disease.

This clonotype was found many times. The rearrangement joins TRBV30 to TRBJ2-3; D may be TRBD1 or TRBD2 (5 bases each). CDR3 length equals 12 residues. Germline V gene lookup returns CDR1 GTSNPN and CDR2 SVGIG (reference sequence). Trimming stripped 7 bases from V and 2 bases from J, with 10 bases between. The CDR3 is CASEGNTDTQYF. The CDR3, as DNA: TGTGCCTCCGAGGGGAACACAGATACGCAGTATTTT. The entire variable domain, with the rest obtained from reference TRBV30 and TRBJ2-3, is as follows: SQTIHQWPATLVQPVGSPLSLECTVEGTSNPNLYWYRQAAGRGLQLLFYSVGIGQISSEVPQNLSASRPQDRQFILSSKKLLLSDSGFYLCASEGNTDTQYFGPGTRLTVL.

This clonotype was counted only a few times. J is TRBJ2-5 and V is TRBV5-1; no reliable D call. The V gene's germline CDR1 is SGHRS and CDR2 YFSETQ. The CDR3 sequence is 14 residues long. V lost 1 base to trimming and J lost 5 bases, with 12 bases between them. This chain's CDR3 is CASSLYRGWETQYF. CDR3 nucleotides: TGCGCCAGCAGCTTGTATCGCGGTTGGGAGACCCAGTACTTC.

DNA of the CDR3: TGTGCCAGCAGCCCAGGGACAGGGCCTACTAACTATGGCTACACCTTC. Translation gives CASSPGTGPTNYGYTF. The chain recombines TRBV7-3 with TRBJ1-2, with 9 bases that match TRBD1. The CDR3 runs 16 residues. CDR1 SGHTA and CDR2 FQGTGA come from the germline V gene. The trim removed 5 bases at V and 0 bases at J, leaving 7 bases unmatched.

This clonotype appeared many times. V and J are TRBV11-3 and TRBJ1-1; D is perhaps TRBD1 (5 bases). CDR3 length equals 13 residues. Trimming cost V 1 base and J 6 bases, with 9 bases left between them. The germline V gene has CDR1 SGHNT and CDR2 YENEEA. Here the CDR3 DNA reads TGTGCCAGCAGCTTAGGAAAAGGGGCTGAAGCTTTCTTT. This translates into CASSLGKGAEAFF.